This T cell receptor (beta chain) was found in a study of naive and memory T cell subsets. Study-level results: Clonotypes are single alpha or beta chains, not paired receptors.

Two oligonucleotides, mixed equimolar, formed the beta constant-region primer covering TRBC1 and TRBC2. The ligated cDNA underwent four PCR rounds using SP2 and nested alpha and beta constant-region primers. A 12-nucleotide UMI and the SP2 primer were added to the cDNA 3' end by oligonucleotide ligation. TCRdb called the UMI-ligation and nested PCR reads again in MiXCR, with one record for every CDR3 protein. This table has around 130,000 distinct CDR3 sequences, about 36% appearing once. This clonotype was seen once. Its antigen is still unknown. CDR1 is MNHEY and CDR2 is SMNVEV in the germline V gene (reference sequence). The CDR3 extends over 16 amino acids. After removal of 6 bases from V and 1 base from J, the junction contained 8 bases not matched to a gene.

Sequencing was performed on central memory CD4+ T cells from blood. V usage is TRBV27 and J usage is TRBJ2-2; the match to TRBD2 covers 7 bases. The clonotype originates from a human donor in good health. CDR3 residues: CASSRGAGVNTGELFF. The CDR3 nucleotides are TGTGCCAGCAGCCGAGGGGCGGGAGTGAACACCGGGGAGCTGTTTTTT.